This T cell receptor beta chain was found in a study of metastatic and nonmetastatic thyroid tumors. Study-wide context: Comparative analysis of repertoires was undertaken across blood and tumor or nodule tissue obtained from malignant and benign thyroid patients. Notes on the study in general: Significantly greater TCR beta diversity was reportedly found in malignant thyroid tumors than in benign nodules (in blood and tumor).

Losses at the gene ends were 8 bases for V and 0 bases for J; bases not matched to a gene: 21. Looked up from germline, CDR1 is PRHDT and CDR2 is FYEKMQ (reference sequence). The CDR3 extends over 21 amino acids. This clone was counted many times. The antigen remains undetermined. Each patient came to thyroid surgery without any prior treatment (of any kind). Study processing details: It was from CDR3 differences across clinicopathological groups that a distant-metastasis classifier for papillary thyroid cancer was built. Using MiXCR, TCRdb reanalyzed the PCR reads. The authors' filters were not applied to this entry. Of 75,000 to 95,000 clones in the sample, over 9.5% were seen once.

V usage is TRBV13 and J usage is TRBJ2-4, with 11 bases identical to TRBD2. The sequenced material came from blood. This sequence originates from a female donor with papillary thyroid cancer or a benign thyroid nodule (not recorded which). Some clones in this sample may be carry-over from other donors' samples. The DNA for the CDR3 is TGTGCCAGCCGGGACAGTCACTCCGGGACTAGCGGTCCCATAGCCAAAAACATTCAGTACTTC. As protein: CASRDSHSGTSGPIAKNIQYF. Using reference TRBV13 and TRBJ2-4 for the parts outside the CDR3, the full variable domain is AAGVIQSPRHLIKEKRETATLKCYPIPRHDTVYWYQQGPGQDPQFLISFYEKMQSDKGSIPDRFSAQQFSDYHSELNMSSLELGDSALYFCASRDSHSGTSGPIAKNIQYFGAGTRLSVL.